The subject of this entry is one T cell receptor beta chain. These data originate in a study of CD8 T cells in Susac syndrome. The CDR3 covers 14 residues. Trimming left V 3 bases short and J 2 bases short, with 13 bases between. Germline V gene lookup returns CDR1 GTSNPN and CDR2 SVGIG (reference sequence). Random hexamers served to reverse transcribe roughly 0.45 to 1 ug RNA. The amplification used immunoSEQ multiplex PCR on TCR beta CDR3; it spanned 54 Vbeta and 13 Jbeta. TCRdb itself ran the immunoSEQ multiplex PCR reads through MiXCR, one entry per CDR3 protein. The sample includes 150,000 to 160,000 distinct CDR3 sequences, about 95% of them seen just once. The sequenced target, TCR beta, came from blood CD8+ and CD4+ T cells. The multiple sclerosis controls were treatment-naive patients with relapsing-remitting disease that was stable or active. Purification of the CD8+ and CD4+ T cells relied on negative isolation, and TEMRA cells underwent FACS enrichment.

Material: CD8+ T cells from PBMCs. The gene calls are TRBV30 and TRBJ1-1, with D unresolved. The sequence derives from a human donor with multiple sclerosis. The CDR3 nucleotides read TGTGCCTGGAGGATCCCGGGCCTAAACACTGAAGCTTTCTTT. As protein: CAWRIPGLNTEAFF.